This T cell receptor beta chain was captured by sequencing in a study of response to subunit inactivated influenza vaccine. Points from the study as a whole: T cells newly recruited by each seasonal influenza vaccination are few, the authors suggested.

A remark on this clonotype: The antigen remains unidentified.

Per the germline V gene, CDR1 is SGHTA and CDR2 is FQGNSA. Between the trimmed V and J ends, which lost 7 bases and 1 base, there was a span of 13 bases. The CDR3 spans 14 residues. A single record per CDR3 protein comes from TCRdb applying MiXCR to the RT-PCR reads. The data hold about 520,000 distinct CDR3 sequences, with about 25% observed a single time. The material sequenced was CD4+ T cells sorted from PBMCs, taken 5 to 6 days after vaccination. The V gene is TRBV7-2, the J gene TRBJ2-5, with no clear D. This receptor was obtained from a man aged 45-65 years who received an inactivated influenza vaccine. Here the CDR3 reads CASTEQTSQETQYF. The CDR3, as DNA: TGTGCCAGCACCGAACAGACATCCCAAGAGACCCAGTACTTC. Full variable domain (rest looked up from reference TRBV7-2 and TRBJ2-5): GAGVSQSPSNKVTEKGKDVELRCDPISGHTALYWYRQSLGQGLEFLIYFQGNSAPDKSGLPSDRFSAERTGGSVSTLTIQRTQQEDSAVYLCASTEQTSQETQYFGPGTRLLVL.